Below, 8 T cell receptor beta chains from the same sample are listed, as sequenced in a study of regulatory T cells in long-lasting Graves disease. Arm-PCR of CDR3 regions with iRepertoire HTBI primers generated TCR beta libraries. TCRdb ran MiXCR on the multiplex PCR reads and lists one entry per CDR3 protein. Of hundreds of thousands of distinct CDR3 sequences listed, over 15% are singletons. Documented time point: newly diagnosed GD, antithyroid drugs for less than 3 months. RNA extracted from PBMCs served as the sequencing template. The starting material was peripheral blood mononuclear cells (PBMCs), obtained at new diagnosis, from a patient treated with antithyroid drugs. These receptors all come from a female donor with Graves disease.

The chain carries TRBV9 and TRBJ1-5; D is unresolved. CDR1 SGDLS and CDR2 YYNGEE come from the germline V gene. V dropped 3 bases and J dropped 6 bases, with 13 bases sitting between them. The CDR3 runs 14 residues. CDR3 sequence (DNA): TGTGCCAGCAGCGAGGGTCTCTTCACTCAGCCCCAGCATTTT. Its translation is CASSEGLFTQPQHF.

The table lists this clonotype with many counts. V is TRBV12-3 or TRBV12-4 and J is TRBJ2-7; D is unclear. V shed 1 base and J shed 7 bases, with 11 bases lying between them. The CDR3 is 13 amino acids. The CDR3: CASSLGPHREQYF. Written as DNA, the CDR3 is TGTGCCAGCAGTTTAGGACCACATAGGGAGCAGTACTTC.

The rearrangement uses TRBV7-9 and TRBJ1-4; 7 bases agree with TRBD1. The CDR3 consists of 14 residues. Trimming cost V 11 bases and J 0 bases; bases outside gene matches: 6. CDR1 is SEHNR and CDR2 is FQNEAQ in the germline V gene (reference sequence). DNA of the CDR3: TGTGCCGGGGCTAGGGGGCCAACTAATGAAAAACTGTTTTTT. Translation: CAGARGPTNEKLFF. Combining the CDR3 with reference TRBV7-9 and TRBJ1-4 gives the whole variable domain DTGVSQNPRHKITKRGQNVTFRCDPISEHNRLYWYRQTLGQGPEFLTYFQNEAQLEKSRLLSDRFSAERPKGSFSTLEIQRTEQGDSAMYLCAGARGPTNEKLFFGSGTQLSVL.

This clonotype was recorded many times. This chain joins TRBV7-9 and TRBJ2-7, with 7 bases aligning to TRBD1. The CDR3 extends over 12 amino acids. CDR1 and CDR2 from the germline V gene are SEHNR and FQNEAQ (reference sequence). Germline trimming cut 3 bases from V and 11 bases from J; bases unmatched to any gene: 7. CDR3 nucleotide sequence: TGTGCCAGCAGCTTGGGGGACAGACGGAAGTACTTC. This translates into CASSLGDRRKYF.

This clonotype has a handful of counts. The chain has TRBV11-2 and TRBJ2-2; 7 nucleotides align to TRBD1. CDR3 length: 16 amino acids. V lost 4 bases to trimming and J lost 1 base; unmatched junction nucleotides: 6. The germline V gene has CDR1 SGHAT and CDR2 FQNNGV. CDR3 amino acids: CASSSWQGVNTGELFF. CDR3 coding DNA: TGTGCCAGCAGCTCATGGCAGGGGGTGAACACCGGGGAGCTGTTTTTT.

This clonotype showed up many times. This rearrangement joins TRBV5-1 to TRBJ2-7; TRBD1 matches 10 bases. The germline CDR1 and CDR2 sequences are SGHRS and YFSETQ. The CDR3 runs 14 residues. Losses at the gene ends were 4 bases for V and 2 bases for J; bases not matched to a gene: 3. DNA of the CDR3: TGCGCCAGCAGCGCAGGACAGGGGGCCTACGAGCAGTACTTC. Protein: CASSAGQGAYEQYF. The full variable domain, completed using reference TRBV5-1 and TRBJ2-7, is KAGVTQTPRYLIKTRGQQVTLSCSPISGHRSVSWYQQTPGQGLQFLFEYFSETQRNKGNFPGRFSGRQFSNSRSEMNVSTLELGDSALYLCASSAGQGAYEQYFGPGTRLTVT.

The CDR3 is CASSQEWEYEQYF. As DNA, the CDR3 is TGCGCCAGCAGCCAAGAATGGGAATACGAGCAGTACTTC. The chain combines TRBV4-1 with TRBJ2-7; D not resolved. V gave up 0 bases and J gave up 4 bases, with 7 bases separating them. The CDR3 runs 13 residues. Germline V gives CDR1 MGHRA, CDR2 YSYEKL.

Points on this clonotype: A single base is all that separates this from a far larger clone, so a read error is likely. This chain joins TRBV12-3 or TRBV12-4 and TRBJ2-7; TRBD2 is a possible D gene (7 bases). CDR3 size: 14 residues. V lost 8 bases to trimming and J lost 3 bases, with 17 bases between them. Here the CDR3 DNA reads TGTGCCAGCGGCTTGGGGGGGGCAGACTACGAGCAGTACTTC. It encodes CASGLGGADYEQYF.